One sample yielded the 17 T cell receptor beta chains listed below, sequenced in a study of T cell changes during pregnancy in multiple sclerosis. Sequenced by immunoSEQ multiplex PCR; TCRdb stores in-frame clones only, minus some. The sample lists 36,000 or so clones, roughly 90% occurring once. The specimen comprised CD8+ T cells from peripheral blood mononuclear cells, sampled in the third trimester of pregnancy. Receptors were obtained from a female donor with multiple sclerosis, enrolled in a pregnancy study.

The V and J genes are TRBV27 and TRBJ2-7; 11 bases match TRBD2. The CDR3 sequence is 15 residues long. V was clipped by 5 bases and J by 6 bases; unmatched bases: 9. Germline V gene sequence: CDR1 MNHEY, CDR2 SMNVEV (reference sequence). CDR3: CASSPLAGAGGEQYF. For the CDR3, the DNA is TGTGCCAGCAGTCCACTAGCGGGAGCGGGGGGCGAGCAGTACTTC.

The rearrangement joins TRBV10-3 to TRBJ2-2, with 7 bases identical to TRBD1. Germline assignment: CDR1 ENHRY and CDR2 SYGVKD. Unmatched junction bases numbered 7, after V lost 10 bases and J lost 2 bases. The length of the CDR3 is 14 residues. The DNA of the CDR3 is TGTGCCACCGAGACAGGGATTAACACCGGGGAGCTGTTTTTT. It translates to CATETGINTGELFF.

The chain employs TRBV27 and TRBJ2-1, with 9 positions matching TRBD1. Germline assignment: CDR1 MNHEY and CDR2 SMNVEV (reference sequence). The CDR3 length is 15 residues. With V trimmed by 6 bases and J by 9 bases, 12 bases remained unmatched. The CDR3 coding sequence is TGTGCCAGCAGCCTGACAGGGGGAATTGGCGGTGAGCAGTTCTTC. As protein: CASSLTGGIGGEQFF.

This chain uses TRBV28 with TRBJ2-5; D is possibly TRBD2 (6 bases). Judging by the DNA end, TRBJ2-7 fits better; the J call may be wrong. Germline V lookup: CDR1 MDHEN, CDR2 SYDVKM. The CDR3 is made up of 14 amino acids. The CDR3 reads CASSPRGLHYEQYF. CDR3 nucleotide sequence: TGTGCCAGCAGTCCCCGGGGACTGCACTACGAGCAGTACTTC.

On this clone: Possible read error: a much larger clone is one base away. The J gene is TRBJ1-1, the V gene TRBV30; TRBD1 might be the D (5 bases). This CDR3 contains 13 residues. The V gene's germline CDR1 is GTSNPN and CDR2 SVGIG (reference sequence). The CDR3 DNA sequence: TGTGTCTGGAGTGGGGGGGTAGGCACTGAAGCTTTCTTT. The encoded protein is CVWSGGVGTEAFF.

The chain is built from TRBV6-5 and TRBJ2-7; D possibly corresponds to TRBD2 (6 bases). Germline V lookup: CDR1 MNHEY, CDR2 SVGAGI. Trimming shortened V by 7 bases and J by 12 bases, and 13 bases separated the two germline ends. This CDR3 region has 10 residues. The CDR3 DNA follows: TGTGCCAGCATCGGGTCGGGAGCGTACTTC. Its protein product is CASIGSGAYF.

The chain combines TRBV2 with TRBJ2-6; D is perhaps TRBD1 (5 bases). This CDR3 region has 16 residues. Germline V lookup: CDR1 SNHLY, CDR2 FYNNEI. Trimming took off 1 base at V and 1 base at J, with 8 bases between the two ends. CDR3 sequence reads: CASSEDAGSGANVLTF. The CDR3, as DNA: TGTGCCAGCAGTGAAGATGCAGGGTCTGGGGCCAACGTCCTGACTTTC.

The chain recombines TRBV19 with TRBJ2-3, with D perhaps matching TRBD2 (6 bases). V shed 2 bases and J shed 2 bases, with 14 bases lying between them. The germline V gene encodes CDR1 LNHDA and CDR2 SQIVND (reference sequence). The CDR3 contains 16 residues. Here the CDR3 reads CASSIWGTFPTDTQYF. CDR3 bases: TGTGCCAGTAGTATATGGGGGACTTTTCCCACAGATACGCAGTATTTT.

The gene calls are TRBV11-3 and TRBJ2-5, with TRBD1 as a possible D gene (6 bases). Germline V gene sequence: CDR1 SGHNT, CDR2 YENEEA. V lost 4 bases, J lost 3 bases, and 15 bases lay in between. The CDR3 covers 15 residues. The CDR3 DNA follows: TGTGCCAGCAGCTCGGACAGTGCCAGTAAAGAGACCCAGTACTTC. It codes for CASSSDSASKETQYF. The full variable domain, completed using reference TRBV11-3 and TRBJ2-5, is EAGVVQSPRYKIIEKKQPVAFWCNPISGHNTLYWYLQNLGQGPELLIRYENEEAVDDSQLPKDRFSAERLKGVDSTLKIQPAELGDSAVYLCASSSDSASKETQYFGPGTRLLVL.

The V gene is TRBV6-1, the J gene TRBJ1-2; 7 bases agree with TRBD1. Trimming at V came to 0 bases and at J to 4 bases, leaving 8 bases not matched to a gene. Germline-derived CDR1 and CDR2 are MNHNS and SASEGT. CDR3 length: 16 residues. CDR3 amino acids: CASSEAFRTGTYGYTF. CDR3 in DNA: TGTGCCAGCAGTGAAGCTTTTAGGACAGGAACCTATGGCTACACCTTC.

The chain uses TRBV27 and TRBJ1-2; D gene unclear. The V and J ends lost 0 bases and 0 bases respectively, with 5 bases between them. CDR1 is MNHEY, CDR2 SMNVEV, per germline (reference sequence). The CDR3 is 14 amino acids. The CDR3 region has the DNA TGTGCCAGCAGTTTATCGCCGGCTAACTATGGCTACACCTTC. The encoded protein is CASSLSPANYGYTF.

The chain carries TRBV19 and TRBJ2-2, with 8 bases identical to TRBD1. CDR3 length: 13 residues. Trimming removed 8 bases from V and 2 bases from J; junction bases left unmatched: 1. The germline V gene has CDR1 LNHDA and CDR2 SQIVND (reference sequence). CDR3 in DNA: TGTGCCAGTGGACAGGGAAACACCGGGGAGCTGTTTTTT. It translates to CASGQGNTGELFF.

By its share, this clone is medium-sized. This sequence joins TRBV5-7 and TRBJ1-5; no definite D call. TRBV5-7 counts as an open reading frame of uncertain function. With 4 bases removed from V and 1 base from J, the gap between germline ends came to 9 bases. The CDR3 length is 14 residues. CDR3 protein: CASSLRGSNQPQHF. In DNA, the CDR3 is TGTGCCAGCAGCCTTAGAGGGAGCAATCAGCCCCAGCATTTT.

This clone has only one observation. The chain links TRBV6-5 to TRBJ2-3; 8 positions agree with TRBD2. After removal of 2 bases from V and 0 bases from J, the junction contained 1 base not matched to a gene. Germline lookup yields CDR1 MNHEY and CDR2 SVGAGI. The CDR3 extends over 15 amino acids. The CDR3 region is CASSYASGSTDTQYF. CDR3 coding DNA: TGTGCCAGCAGTTACGCTAGCGGGAGCACAGATACGCAGTATTTT.

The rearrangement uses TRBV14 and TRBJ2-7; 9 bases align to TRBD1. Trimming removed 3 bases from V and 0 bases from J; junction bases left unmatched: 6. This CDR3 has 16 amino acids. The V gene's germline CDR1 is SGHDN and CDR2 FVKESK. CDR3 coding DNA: TGTGCCAGCAGCCAGTTACAGGGGGCATCCTCCTACGAGCAGTACTTC. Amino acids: CASSQLQGASSYEQYF.

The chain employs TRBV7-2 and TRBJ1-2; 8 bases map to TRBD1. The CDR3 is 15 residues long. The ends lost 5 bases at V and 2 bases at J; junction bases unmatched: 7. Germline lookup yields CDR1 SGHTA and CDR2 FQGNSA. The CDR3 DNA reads TGTGCCAGCAGCAGCAGACAGGGGCCAAACTATGGCTACACCTTC. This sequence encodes CASSSRQGPNYGYTF.

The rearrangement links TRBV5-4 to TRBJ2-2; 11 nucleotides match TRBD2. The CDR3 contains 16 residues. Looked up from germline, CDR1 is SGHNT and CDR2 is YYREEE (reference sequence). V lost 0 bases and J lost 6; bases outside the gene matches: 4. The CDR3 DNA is TGTGCCAGCAGCTTGGCGGTAGCGGGAGGGGCCGGGGAGCTGTTTTTT. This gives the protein CASSLAVAGGAGELFF.